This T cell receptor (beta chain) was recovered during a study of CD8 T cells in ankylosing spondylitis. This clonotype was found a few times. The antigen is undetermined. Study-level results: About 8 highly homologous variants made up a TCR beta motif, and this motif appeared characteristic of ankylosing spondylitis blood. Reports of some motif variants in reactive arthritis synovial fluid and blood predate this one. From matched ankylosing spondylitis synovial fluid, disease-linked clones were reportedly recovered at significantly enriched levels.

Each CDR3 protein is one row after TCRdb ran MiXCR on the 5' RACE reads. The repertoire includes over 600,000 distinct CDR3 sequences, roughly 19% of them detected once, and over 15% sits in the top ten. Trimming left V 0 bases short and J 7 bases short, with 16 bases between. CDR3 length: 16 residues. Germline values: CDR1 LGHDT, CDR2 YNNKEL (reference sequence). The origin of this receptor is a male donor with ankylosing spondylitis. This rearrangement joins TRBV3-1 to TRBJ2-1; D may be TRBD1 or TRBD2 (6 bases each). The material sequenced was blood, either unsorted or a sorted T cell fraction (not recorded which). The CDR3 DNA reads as TGTGCCAGCAGCCAAGATCTAGGGGGAGGAAGGAATGAGCAGTTCTTC. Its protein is CASSQDLGGGRNEQFF.